This T cell receptor beta chain was found in a study of cytotoxic CD8 clonotypes in ibrutinib-treated CLL. Clones were read by immunoSEQ multiplex PCR, and TCRdb kept only the in-frame ones, dropping some. The sample includes fewer than 400,000 clones, 67% of them seen just once. The receptor was derived from a human donor with chronic lymphocytic leukemia. Sequencing was performed on PBMCs, taken after 36 months of ibrutinib treatment.

This CDR3 reads CASSDPGLFSQQYF. Here the CDR3 DNA reads TGTGCCAGCAGTGATCCAGGACTATTCTCTCAGCAGTACTTC. V and J are TRBV6-1 and TRBJ2-7, with a tentative D call TRBD2 (6 bases). Trimming pared 3 bases from V and 8 bases from J, leaving 17 bases between. The length of the CDR3 is 14 residues. From germline, CDR1 is MNHNS and CDR2 SASEGT.